One and the same sample provided the 9 T cell receptor beta chains below, sequenced in a study of response to subunit inactivated influenza vaccine. TCRdb fed the RT-PCR reads into MiXCR, producing one record per CDR3 protein. The repertoire consists of hundreds of thousands of distinct CDR3 sequences, with around 20% occurring once and the leading ten covering approximately 11%. The sequenced sample was PBMCs from blood, obtained less than 6 days after vaccination. The receptors stem from a man aged 45-65 years who received an inactivated influenza vaccine.

The rearrangement uses TRBV6-2 or TRBV6-3 and TRBJ1-4; D possibly corresponds to TRBD1 (6 bases). With 6 bases removed from V and 13 bases from J, the gap between germline ends came to 27 bases. The CDR3 sequence is 16 residues long. The germline V gene encodes CDR1 MNHEY and CDR2 SVGEGT. CDR3 DNA sequence: TGTGCCAGCAGCCCCCGGGGGCGTCTCCAAAATGGAGGACTGTTTTTT. Translation gives CASSPRGRLQNGGLFF.

The chain combines TRBV12-3 or TRBV12-4 with TRBJ1-1; TRBD1 might be the D (5 bases). The CDR3 runs 15 residues. The V gene lost 7 bases and the J gene lost 10 bases, with 25 bases spanning the gap. The DNA for the CDR3 is TGTGCCAGCACACCCTATAGTGGCAGGGCGGGAGGAGCTTTCTTT. Amino acids: CASTPYSGRAGGAFF.

In its sample, this clonotype was seen a few times. CDR3 sequence: CASSPSNRVSREKLFF. CDR3 nucleotides: TGTGCCAGCAGCCCGAGCAATCGGGTTAGTCGGGAAAAACTGTTTTTT. The chain is built from TRBV6-1 and TRBJ1-4, with D hard to call. Germline V gene data show CDR1 as MNHNS and CDR2 as SASEGT. The CDR3 contains 16 residues. V was pared by 6 bases and J by 8 bases, with 22 bases between.

The rearrangement joins TRBV10-3 to TRBJ2-7; possible D gene TRBD2, 7 bases. Trimming took 7 bases from V and 3 from J, leaving 16 bases between them. Germline CDR1 is ENHRY and CDR2 is SYGVKD. CDR3 length: 14 amino acids. CDR3: CAIKGGGSLYEQYF. The CDR3 nucleotides read TGTGCCATCAAAGGGGGGGGGAGCCTCTACGAGCAGTACTTC.

This clonotype was counted a few times. The chain has TRBV5-6 and TRBJ1-1; D not resolved. The CDR3 is 14 residues long. The germline gives CDR1 SGHDT, CDR2 YYEEEE. V was cut by 0 bases and J by 0 bases, with 6 bases left in between. This CDR3 reads CASSLATMNTEAFF. The CDR3 DNA reads TGTGCCAGCAGCTTGGCCACTATGAACACTGAAGCTTTCTTT.

This clonotype was picked up a small number of times. This chain connects TRBV7-3 to TRBJ2-2, with 9 bases identical to TRBD1. CDR1 is SGHTA and CDR2 is FQGTGA in the germline V gene. V lost 5 bases and J lost 7; bases outside the gene matches: 11. The CDR3 spans 16 residues. The CDR3 nucleotides are TGTGCCAGCAGCGCCACAGGGGGCGCGCTTTTCGGGGAGCTGTTTTTT. This translates into CASSATGGALFGELFF. Based on the CDR3 plus reference TRBV7-3 and TRBJ2-2, the full variable domain is GAGVSQTPSNKVTEKGKYVELRCDPISGHTALYWYRQSLGQGPEFLIYFQGTGAADDSGLPNDRFFAVRPEGSVSTLKIQRTERGDSAVYLCASSATGGALFGELFFGEGSRLTVL.

The chain joins TRBV5-1 to TRBJ2-3; 7 positions match TRBD1. Germline assignment: CDR1 SGHRS and CDR2 YFSETQ. The CDR3 loop spans 16 amino acids. Unmatched junction bases numbered 11, after V lost 4 bases and J lost 3 bases. For the CDR3, the DNA is TGCGCCAGCAGCCCTATCCTAGACAGGGTGACAGATACGCAGTATTTT. This translates into CASSPILDRVTDTQYF.

Remarks on this clonotype: A clone one base away is much larger, so this may be a read error. The CDR3 spells CGSSQDRNTGELFF. Here the CDR3 DNA reads TGTGGCAGCAGCCAGGACCGAAACACCGGGGAGCTGTTTTTT. This chain links TRBV12-3 or TRBV12-4 with TRBJ2-2, with unresolved D. The CDR3 spans 14 residues.

V usage is TRBV24-1 and J usage is TRBJ2-1; D perhaps matches TRBD1 (5 bases). Per the germline V gene, CDR1 is KGHDR and CDR2 is SFDVKD. This CDR3 spans 18 amino acids. V was cut by 4 bases and J by 0 bases, with 18 bases left in between. The DNA of the CDR3 is TGTGCCACCAGTGACCGCTACGACCGACAGAGCTCCTACAATGAGCAGTTCTTC. Protein product: CATSDRYDRQSSYNEQFF.